Listed below are T cell receptor beta chains from one sample, sequenced in a study of T cell repertoires and HLA-DP antigens. Clones were read by immunoSEQ multiplex PCR, and TCRdb kept only the in-frame ones, dropping some. In the table there are around 70,000 clones, about 80% of which are singletons. These TCRs' antigens remain unknown. Sequencing was done on a sample of CD4+ T cells from PBMCs. These receptors were collected from a man between 60 and 75 years old in good health and CMV-seronegative. Each CDR3 is given without its conserved first and last residue. A D gene is named only where the DNA matches it firmly. Clone size is not always given. Where it is, it says once, few, many or a class for expanded clones.

TRBD1,few,TRBV10-2,ASSGQGWTEAF
NA,NA,TRBV5-1,ASSPGGSLGYT
NA,NA,TRBV5-1,ASSKKWEDYGYT
TRBD1,NA,TRBV2,ASSNDRETGYT
NA,NA,TRBV5-1,ASSSEVGSTEAF
TRBD1,NA,TRBV6-5,ASRHGQGTDTQY
NA,NA,TRBV28,ASCEGGYYGYT
NA,NA,TRBV6-4,ASSDGVSAGELF
NA,NA,TRBV5-8,ASSLGQNYGYT
NA,NA,TRBV16,ASSQLQGDNEQF
TRBD2,NA,TRBV6-5,ASSYGLAAKNIQY
NA,NA,TRBV28,ASSLHGGPTGELF
TRBD1,NA,TRBV6-5,ASRRSGTGHQPQH
NA,NA,TRBV5-6,ASSFLGHSGNTGELF
NA,NA,TRBV1,TSSQSGSDGAGELF
NA,NA,TRBV27,ASSSSPWETQY
NA,NA,TRBV5-1,ASSLGRNTGELF
NA,NA,TRBV30,AWSVGGRTDTQY
NA,NA,TRBV19,ASMFSNTGELF
NA,NA,TRBV29-1,SVVQGLYEQY
NA,once,TRBV29-1,SVEDLKMETQY
TRBD1,NA,TRBV5-4,ASSLGGTGVLNTEAF
NA,NA,TRBV21-1,ASSPFGGFEPQH
NA,NA,TRBV6-5,ASCQQGFCTEAF
TRBD2,once,TRBV7-2,ASSYTSGGASYNEQF
NA,NA,TRBV19,ASRVNDMNTEAF
NA,NA,TRBV30,AWSVPFGNYGYT
NA,NA,TRBV11-2,ASSPRRMDTGELF
NA,NA,TRBV28,ASSLGFTSYNEQF
NA,NA,TRBV7-9,ASSRSRVNTEAF
NA,NA,TRBV28,ASSSQLPEQY
TRBD2,NA,TRBV7-2,ASSPGQTREGTEQF
TRBD1,NA,TRBV15,ATSRGDSNTEAF
TRBD1,NA,TRBV29-1,SFRPTGGSTEAF
NA,once,TRBV20-1,SRVAQNTQY
NA,NA,TRBV7-2,ASSLRQNSNEKLF
NA,NA,TRBV10-1,ASSDLKRQVY
TRBD2,NA,TRBV9,ASSVGGGRAEDTQY
NA,NA,TRBV5-1,ASSATGALNYEQY
NA,NA,TRBV6-1,ASSEKASRRNEQF
TRBD2,NA,TRBV4-2,ASSQGAGDTDTQY
NA,NA,TRBV14,ASSHTQRGTGNEQF
NA,NA,TRBV12-5,ASATEETQY
TRBD1,NA,TRBV28,ASSSPGQYTDTQY
NA,NA,TRBV30,ASRDIYRYT
NA,NA,TRBV28,ASSPPGTHYEQY
NA,NA,TRBV4-3,ASSQDLNGNQPQH
NA,NA,TRBV5-1,ASSSDTSAIYGYT
NA,NA,TRBV6-5,ASSPRRDNSPLH
NA,NA,TRBV29-1,SVEASTGSYYEQY
NA,NA,TRBV18,ASSPPVNTEAF
TRBD1,NA,TRBV5-8,ASSLRTGISNEQF
NA,NA,TRBV7-2,ASSSDGGGTDTQY
TRBD1,NA,TRBV7-2,ASRPDRDNSPLH
NA,NA,TRBV18,ASSPNPPQRSGETQY